This entry features one TCR beta chain sequence. The antigen is undetermined. This specimen comes from a study of shared clonotypes between healthy human individuals. Background on the study: The donor pool was made up of a couple of women and three men aged 18 to 49.

Study results and limitations: Sequencing depth was expected to affect clonotype sharing among donors.

The study drew all its donors from Caucasian adults living in Nashville, Tennessee. The CDR3 sequence is 15 residues long. Germline V CDR1 and CDR2: LGHNT, FRNRAP. Trimming stripped 0 bases from V and 8 bases from J, with 13 bases between. Data came from immunoSEQ multiplex PCR; TCRdb stores just in-frame clones and leaves some out. The repertoire includes about 1 million clones, under 80% of them detected once, and approximately 1.5% sits in the top ten. V and J are TRBV12-5 and TRBJ2-2, with D unresolved. The clonotype originates from a man younger than 35 in good health. The sample consisted of memory CD4+ T cells sorted from blood. The subset: CD45RA-negative fraction. The CDR3 region is CASGLVPTIPGELFF. In DNA, the CDR3 is TGTGCTAGTGGTTTGGTACCCACAATCCCTGGGGAGCTGTTTTTT.